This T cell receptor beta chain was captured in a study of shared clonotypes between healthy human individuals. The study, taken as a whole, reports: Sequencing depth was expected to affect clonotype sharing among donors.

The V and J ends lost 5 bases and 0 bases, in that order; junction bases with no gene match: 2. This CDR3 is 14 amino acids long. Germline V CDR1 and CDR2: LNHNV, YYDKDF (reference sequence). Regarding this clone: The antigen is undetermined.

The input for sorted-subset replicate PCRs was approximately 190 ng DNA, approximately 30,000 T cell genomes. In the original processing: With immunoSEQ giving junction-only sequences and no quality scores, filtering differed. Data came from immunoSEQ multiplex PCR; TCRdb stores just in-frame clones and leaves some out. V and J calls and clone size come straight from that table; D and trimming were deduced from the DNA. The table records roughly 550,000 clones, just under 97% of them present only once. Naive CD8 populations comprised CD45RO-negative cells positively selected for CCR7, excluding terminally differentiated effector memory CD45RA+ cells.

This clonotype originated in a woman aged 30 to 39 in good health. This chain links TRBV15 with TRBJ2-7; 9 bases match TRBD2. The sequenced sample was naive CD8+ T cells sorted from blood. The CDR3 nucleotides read TGTGCCACCAGCCCTAGCGGGATCTCCTACGAGCAGTACTTC. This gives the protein CATSPSGISYEQYF.